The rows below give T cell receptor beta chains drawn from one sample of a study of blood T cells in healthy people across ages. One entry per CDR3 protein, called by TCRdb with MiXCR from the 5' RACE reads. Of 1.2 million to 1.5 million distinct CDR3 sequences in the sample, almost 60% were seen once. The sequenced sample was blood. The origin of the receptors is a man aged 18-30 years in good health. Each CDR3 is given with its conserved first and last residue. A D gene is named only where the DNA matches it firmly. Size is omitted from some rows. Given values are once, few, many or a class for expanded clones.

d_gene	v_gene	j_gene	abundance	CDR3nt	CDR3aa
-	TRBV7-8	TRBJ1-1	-	TGTGCCAGCAGCTTAGCGGCCAAAGCAATGAACACTGAAGCTTTCTTT	CASSLAAKAMNTEAFF
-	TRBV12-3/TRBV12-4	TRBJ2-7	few	TGTGCCAGCAGTTTAGGGACGGGACGGCTCAGGGGTGAGCAGTACTTC	CASSLGTGRLRGEQYF
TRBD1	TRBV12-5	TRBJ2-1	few	TGTGCTAGTGGTCTGGGACAGGGCGACAATGAGCAGTTCTTC	CASGLGQGDNEQFF
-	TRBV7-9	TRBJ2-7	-	TGTGCCAGCAGCTCGAGGGAAGCCGAGCAGTACTTC	CASSSREAEQYF
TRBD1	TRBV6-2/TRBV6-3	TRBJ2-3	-	TGTGCCAGCACTCCCGACAGGGGGATTAATACGCAGTATTTT	CASTPDRGINTQYF
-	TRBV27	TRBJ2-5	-	TGTGCCAGCAGTTTCATGTCTAGCGCTCCCGGGGAGACCCAGTACTTC	CASSFMSSAPGETQYF
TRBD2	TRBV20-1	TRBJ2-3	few	TGCAGTGCTAGAGATCGGCTAGCGGGATTCACAGATACGCAGTATTTT	CSARDRLAGFTDTQYF
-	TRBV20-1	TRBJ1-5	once	TGCAGTGCTACCCTCCCAGGCCAGTATCAGCCCCAGCATTTT	CSATLPGQYQPQHF
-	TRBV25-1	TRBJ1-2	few	TGTGCCAGCAGTGATTCCCACAGGGATTATGGCTACACCTTC	CASSDSHRDYGYTF
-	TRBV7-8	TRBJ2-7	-	TGTGCCAGCAGCCTCACCCCCGGGGAACCCCCTTTGGACGAGCAGTACTTC	CASSLTPGEPPLDEQYF
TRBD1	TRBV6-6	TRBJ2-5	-	TGCGCCAGCAGTCCGGGACAGGGTCCAAGGATTGAGGAGACCCAGTACTTC	CASSPGQGPRIEETQYF
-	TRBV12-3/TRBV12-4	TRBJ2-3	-	TGTGCCAGCAGTTTTCCCCAAGGGACAGATACGCAGTATTTT	CASSFPQGTDTQYF
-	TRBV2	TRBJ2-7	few	TGTGCCAGCAGTGACGACAGGCGAGAGCAGTACTTC	CASSDDRREQYF
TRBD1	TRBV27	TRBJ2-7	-	TGTGCCAGCAGTTTCGGGACAGGGGATTCCTACGAGCAGTACTTC	CASSFGTGDSYEQYF
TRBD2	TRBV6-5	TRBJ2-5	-	TGTGCCAGCAGTTACTCACAAGCGGGATGGGGGGAGACCCAGTACTTC	CASSYSQAGWGETQYF
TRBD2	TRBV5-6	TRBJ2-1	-	TGTGCCAGCAGCTTGTCCGTTGGCGGGGGATTTAAGTATGAGCAGTTCTTC	CASSLSVGGGFKYEQFF
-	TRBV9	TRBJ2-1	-	TGTGCCAGCAGCGTAGGGGTTACCTACAATGAGCAGTTCTTC	CASSVGVTYNEQFF
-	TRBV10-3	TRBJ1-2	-	TGTGCCATCATGGACAACCATCTAAACTATGGCTACACCTTC	CAIMDNHLNYGYTF
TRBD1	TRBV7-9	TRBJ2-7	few	TGTGCCAGCAGCCCTCGGGACAGGGCATCCTACGAGCAGTACTTC	CASSPRDRASYEQYF
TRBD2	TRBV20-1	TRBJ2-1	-	TGCAGTGCTTTACTAGCGGGGGACTGCAATGAGCAGTTCTTC	CSALLAGDCNEQFF
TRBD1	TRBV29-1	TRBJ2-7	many	TGCAGCGTTGGAGGGGGCGGCTACGAGCAGTACTTC	CSVGGGGYEQYF
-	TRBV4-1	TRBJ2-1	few	TGCGCCAGCAGCCAACAGCGTTCGGACTCCTACAATGAGCAGTTCTTC	CASSQQRSDSYNEQFF
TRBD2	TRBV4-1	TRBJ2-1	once	TGCGCCAGCAGCCGTCTCCTAGCGGGGGGCAATGAGCAGTTCTTC	CASSRLLAGGNEQFF
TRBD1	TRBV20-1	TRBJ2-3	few	TGCAGTGCTCCCCCACCACAGGGGAACACGCAGTATTTT	CSAPPPQGNTQYF
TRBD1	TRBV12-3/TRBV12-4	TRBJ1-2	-	TGTGCCAGCAGTTCTCTACGCAGGGGGAACTATGGCTACACCTTC	CASSSLRRGNYGYTF
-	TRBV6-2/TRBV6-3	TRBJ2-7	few	TGTGCCAGCAGTTCACGGGGCTCAGAGCAGTACTTC	CASSSRGSEQYF
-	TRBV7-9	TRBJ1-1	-	TGTGCCAGCAGCCCCTCCCTTACGGGCAACACTGAAGCTTTCTTT	CASSPSLTGNTEAFF
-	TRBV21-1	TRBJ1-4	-	TGTGCCAGCAGCAAACGACAAGTTAATGAAAAACTGTTTTTT	CASSKRQVNEKLFF
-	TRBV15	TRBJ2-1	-	TGTGCCACCAGCAGAGATCGGGGTGAGCAGTTCTTC	CATSRDRGEQFF
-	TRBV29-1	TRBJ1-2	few	TGCAGCGTCTCGGACAACTATGGCTACACCTTC	CSVSDNYGYTF
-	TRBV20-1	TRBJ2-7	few	TGCAGTGGCGGGCTCTCCTACGAGCAGTACTTC	CSGGLSYEQYF
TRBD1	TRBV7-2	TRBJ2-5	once	TGTGCCAGCAGCTTCGGACAGGGATGGGAGACCCAGTACTTC	CASSFGQGWETQYF
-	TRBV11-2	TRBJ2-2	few	TGTGCCAGCAGCGTATCTGTCGGGACGAACACCGGGGAGCTGTTTTTT	CASSVSVGTNTGELFF
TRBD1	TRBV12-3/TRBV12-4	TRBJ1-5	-	TGTGCCAGCAAATGGACAGGGGGCAATCAGCCCCAGCATTTT	CASKWTGGNQPQHF
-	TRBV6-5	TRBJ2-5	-	TGTGCCAGCAGTTCCTACACCGGGCTACAAGAGACCCAGTACTTC	CASSSYTGLQETQYF
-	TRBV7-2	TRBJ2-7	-	TGTGCCAGCAGCCGGTTGACTGCCTACGAGCAGTACTTC	CASSRLTAYEQYF
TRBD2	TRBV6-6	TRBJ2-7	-	TGTGCCAGCAATGCGGGACTAGCGAATTCCTACGAGCAGTACTTC	CASNAGLANSYEQYF
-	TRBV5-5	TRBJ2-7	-	TGTGCCAGCAGCAGTTCTCGGGAAGTCTTTGACGAGCAGTACTTC	CASSSSREVFDEQYF
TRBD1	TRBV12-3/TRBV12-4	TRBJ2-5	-	TGTGCCAGCAGTAGACAGGGGGCAAAGGAGCAGTACTTC	CASSRQGAKEQYF
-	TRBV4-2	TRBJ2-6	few	TGTGCCAGCAGCCAAGGGGATCGTTTCTCTGGGGCCAACGTCCTGACTTTC	CASSQGDRFSGANVLTF
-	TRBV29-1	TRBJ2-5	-	TGCAGCGTTGAAGATGGTTCTGAAGAGACCCAGTACTTC	CSVEDGSEETQYF
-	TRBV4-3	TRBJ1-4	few	TGCGCCAGCAGCGATTTAGGGGAAAAACTGTTTTTT	CASSDLGEKLFF
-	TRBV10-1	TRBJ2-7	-	TGCGCCAGCAGTGAGCCTGGAGTGGAGCAGTACTTC	CASSEPGVEQYF
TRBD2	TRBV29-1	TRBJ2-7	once	TGCAGCGTTGTTTTAGCGGGGCTTACCTACGAGCAGTACTTC	CSVVLAGLTYEQYF
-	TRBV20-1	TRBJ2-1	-	TGCAGTGCTATCGGCAGGGAAGGGAGCTCCTACAATGAGCAGTTCTTC	CSAIGREGSSYNEQFF
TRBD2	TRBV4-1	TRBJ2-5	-	TGCGCCAGCAGCCAAGGGGTCCTGCTAGCGGGGTTTGAGACCCAGTACTTC	CASSQGVLLAGFETQYF
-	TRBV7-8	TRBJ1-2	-	TGTGCCAGCAGCGGTTACAGGGATGTCGCGGCAGATGGCTACACCTTC	CASSGYRDVAADGYTF
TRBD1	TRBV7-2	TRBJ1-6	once	TGTGCCAGCAGCTTAAACAGGGGAGGTAATTCACCCCTCCACTTT	CASSLNRGGNSPLHF
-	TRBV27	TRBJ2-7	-	TGTGCCAGCAGTTCTATGGGGCCGACCTCCTACGAGCAGTACTTC	CASSSMGPTSYEQYF
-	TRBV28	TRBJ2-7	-	TGTGCCAGCAGTTCACAGGGCCAAGCTAAATACGAGCAGTACTTC	CASSSQGQAKYEQYF
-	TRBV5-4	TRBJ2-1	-	TGTGCCAGCAGTCTGGCACCTCCGGGGGAGCAGTTCTTC	CASSLAPPGEQFF
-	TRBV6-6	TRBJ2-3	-	TGTGCCAGCCGCGTGGCGGGACCCACAGATACGCAGTATTTT	CASRVAGPTDTQYF
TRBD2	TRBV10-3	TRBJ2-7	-	TGTGCCATCAGTGAGTCCGGGACTAGCGGCAGCTCCTACGAGCAGTACTTC	CAISESGTSGSSYEQYF
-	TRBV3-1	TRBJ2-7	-	TGTGCCAGCAGCGACAGGGGCACGGGGGGCATCTACGAGCAGTACTTC	CASSDRGTGGIYEQYF
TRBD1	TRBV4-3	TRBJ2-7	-	TGCGCCAGCAGCCAAGGAATGGGACAGCTCTCCTACGAGCAGTACTTC	CASSQGMGQLSYEQYF
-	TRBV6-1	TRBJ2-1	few	TGTGCCAGCAGTGCCGTCGGTACAGCCACCCGAGGACTGTGGTTCTTC	CASSAVGTATRGLWFF
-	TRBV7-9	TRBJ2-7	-	TGTGCCAGCAGCTCTGACATGAGCTCCTACGAGCAGTACTTC	CASSSDMSSYEQYF
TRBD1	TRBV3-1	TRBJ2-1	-	TGTGCCAGCAGATACTCCACAGGGGCGAGCTCCTACAATGAGCAGTTCTTC	CASRYSTGASSYNEQFF
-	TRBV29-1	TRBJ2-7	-	TGTGCCGTCTGGACCGGTAACCACGAGCAGTACTTC	CAVWTGNHEQYF